This T cell receptor (beta chain) was obtained from a study of cytomegalovirus exposure and HLA in healthy donors. This PCR relied on a set of 60 Vbeta primers and 13 Jbeta primers. TCRdb's copy holds only in-frame clones and misses some; the assay was immunoSEQ multiplex PCR. The sample lists over 120,000 clones; 65% to 85% were seen once. This clone showed up just once. The antigen remains undetermined. Other DNA sequences in the same sample also yield this CDR3. V lost 1 base to trimming and J lost 1 base; unmatched junction nucleotides: 2. The CDR3 extends over 15 amino acids. The V gene's germline CDR1 is SGHRS and CDR2 YFSETQ. Study outcomes and limitations: Earlier findings revealed that most TCR beta V segments proved productive either about 90% or about 30% of the time. An observed cluster of highly shared sequence variants was recorded as a likely sequencing artifact.

Sequencing input: PBMCs. The receptor comes from a male donor in good health and CMV-seronegative. The gene calls are TRBV5-1 and TRBJ2-1, with TRBD2 matching 7 bases. CDR3 nucleotide sequence: TGCGCCAGCAGCTTGTCGGGAGGATCCTACAATGAGCAGTTCTTC. It yields the protein CASSLSGGSYNEQFF.